One sample yielded the 23 T cell receptor beta chains listed below, sequenced in a study of cytomegalovirus exposure and HLA in healthy donors. The data were produced by immunoSEQ multiplex PCR, yet TCRdb's version contains in-frame clones alone and is incomplete. The sample has some 150,000 clones, around 89% seen once. Input material: PBMCs. The receptor source for this set is a man aged 18 to 35 in good health and CMV-seronegative.

The chain joins TRBV6-5 to TRBJ1-1; weak D call: TRBD1 (6 bases). Germline assignment: CDR1 MNHEY and CDR2 SVGAGI. CDR3 length: 14 amino acids. Trimming pared 6 bases from V and 2 bases from J, leaving 13 bases between. CDR3 residues: CASRQGKLNTEAFF. DNA for the CDR3: TGTGCCAGCAGACAGGGAAAATTAAACACTGAAGCTTTCTTT.

The genes are TRBV5-8 and TRBJ2-3; the D is unclear. V was cut by 0 bases and J by 0 bases, with 8 bases left in between. The CDR3 contains 15 residues. CDR1 and CDR2 from the germline V gene are SGHTS and YDEGEE. The CDR3 DNA reads TGTGCCAGCAGCTTGGGTTCCGTAAGCACAGATACGCAGTATTTT. Translation: CASSLGSVSTDTQYF.

The CDR3 DNA reads TGTGCCAGCAGTTTCTGGGGACAGGCCCCCTACGAGCAGTACTTC. It is translated as CASSFWGQAPYEQYF. V is TRBV27 and J is TRBJ2-7; TRBD1 matches at 8 bases. Unmatched junction bases numbered 6, after V lost 3 bases and J lost 2 bases. The CDR3 has 15 residues. The germline V gene encodes CDR1 MNHEY and CDR2 SMNVEV (reference sequence).

Concerning this clone: A junction end diverges from the germline sequence, so it may reflect a read error. The chain combines TRBV7-7 with TRBJ2-2; the D gene is possibly TRBD1 (6 bases). Germline CDR1 and CDR2: SSHAT and FNYEAQ (reference sequence). The CDR3 runs to 15 residues. The chain's CDR3 is CASSSDSLHTGELFF. Here the CDR3 DNA reads TGTGCTAGCAGCTCGGACAGCTTACACACCGGGGAGCTGTTTTTT. The entire variable domain, with the rest obtained from reference TRBV7-7 and TRBJ2-2, is as follows: GAGVSQSPRYKVTKRGQDVTLRCDPISSHATLYWYQQALGQGPEFLTYFNYEAQPDKSGLPSDRFSAERPEGSISTLTIQRTEQRDSAMYRCASSSDSLHTGELFFGEGSRLTVL.

V is TRBV6-1 and J is TRBJ2-5; D unclear. Trimming shortened V by 5 bases and J by 5 bases, and 12 bases separated the two germline ends. CDR3 length: 13 residues. The germline gives CDR1 MNHNS, CDR2 SASEGT. This CDR3 reads CASSYSPRETQYF. Written as DNA, the CDR3 is TGTGCCAGCAGTTATTCCCCCCGGGAGACCCAGTACTTC.

The gene calls are TRBV5-6 and TRBJ2-5; the D gene is possibly TRBD2 (6 bases). The V and J ends lost 2 bases and 10 bases respectively, with 9 bases between them. Germline V lookup: CDR1 SGHDT, CDR2 YYEEEE. The CDR3 is 11 residues long. CDR3 protein: CASSFDGSQYF. CDR3 nucleotide sequence: TGTGCCAGCAGCTTCGACGGGAGCCAGTACTTC.

This chain uses TRBV4-1 with TRBJ2-6; tentative D call: TRBD2 (7 bases). Germline CDR1 is MGHRA and CDR2 is YSYEKL. The CDR3 has 20 amino acids. V shed 0 bases and J shed 2 bases, with 20 bases lying between them. CDR3 sequence (DNA): TGCGCCAGCAGCCAAGAAGGAAGGTCGGGGGGCGGCGCTGGGGCCAACGTCCTGACTTTC. Translating it yields CASSQEGRSGGGAGANVLTF.

The rearrangement joins TRBV7-8 to TRBJ1-2, with a tentative D call TRBD1 (5 bases). With 5 bases removed from V and 0 bases from J, the gap between germline ends came to 10 bases. The CDR3 totals 14 residues. CDR1 SGHVS and CDR2 FQNEAQ come from the germline V gene. The CDR3 protein is CASSRATANYGYTF. Here the CDR3 DNA reads TGTGCCAGCAGCCGCGCGACAGCTAACTATGGCTACACCTTC.

Only a few counts were recorded for this clone. The CDR3 region has the DNA TGTGCCAGCAGTTGGGGACACGGGGAAAGTCAGCCCCAGCATTTT. Its protein product is CASSWGHGESQPQHF. The chain has TRBV6-1 and TRBJ1-5; perhaps TRBD1 as D (6 bases). CDR1 is MNHNS, CDR2 SASEGT, per germline. The CDR3 is 15 amino acids. Trimming removed 5 bases from V and 6 bases from J, with 17 bases in between.

The rearrangement links TRBV7-9 to TRBJ1-1, with TRBD1 identical over 7 bases. The CDR3 length is 14 residues. Germline CDR1 is SEHNR and CDR2 is FQNEAQ (reference sequence). Trimming at V came to 5 bases and at J to 5 bases, leaving 8 bases not matched to a gene. The CDR3 protein is CASSRGTERTEAFF. CDR3 bases: TGTGCCAGCAGCCGCGGGACAGAGAGGACTGAAGCTTTCTTT.

This sequence joins TRBV6-1 and TRBJ2-1; D call uncertain. The V end was cut by 6 bases, the J end by 9 bases, with 15 bases between. CDR1 is MNHNS and CDR2 is SASEGT in the germline V gene. The CDR3 totals 13 residues. Written as DNA, the CDR3 is TGTGCCAGCAGCCCGTTCGCTGTCGGTGAGCAGTTCTTC. Translating it yields CASSPFAVGEQFF.

The chain recombines TRBV4-2 with TRBJ1-4; 10 bases line up with TRBD1. CDR3 size: 15 residues. Germline V gene data show CDR1 as LGHNA and CDR2 as YNFKEQ. After removal of 4 bases from V and 6 bases from J, the junction contained 5 bases not matched to a gene. The chain's CDR3 is CASSLSGTGDEKLFF. Here the CDR3 DNA reads TGTGCCAGCAGCCTATCCGGGACAGGGGATGAAAAACTGTTTTTT.

V and J are TRBV13 and TRBJ2-1, with TRBD1 as a possible D gene (5 bases). CDR1 and CDR2 from the germline V gene are PRHDT and FYEKMQ (reference sequence). Trimming took 4 bases from V and 5 from J, leaving 9 bases between them. CDR3 size: 13 residues. CDR3 region: CASSYIRDNEQFF. CDR3 nucleotides: TGTGCCAGCAGCTACATCAGGGACAATGAGCAGTTCTTC.

The gene calls are TRBV2 and TRBJ2-4, with 9 bases identical to TRBD1. From germline, CDR1 is SNHLY and CDR2 FYNNEI. CDR3 length: 14 residues. V was clipped by 10 bases and J by 12 bases; unmatched bases: 16. The DNA for the CDR3 is TGTGCCACTTGGACAGGGGAAAGGGCAAAGAATCAGTACTTC. Translation: CATWTGERAKNQYF.

The rearrangement joins TRBV6-5 to TRBJ1-1; tentatively, D is TRBD1 (5 bases). CDR3 length: 13 residues. The V end lost 4 bases, the J end lost 7 bases, and 13 bases lay between the germline ends. The germline CDR1 and CDR2 sequences are MNHEY and SVGAGI. The CDR3 DNA reads TGTGCCAGCAGTTTAATAGGGGTAGATGAAGCTTTCTTT. The encoded protein is CASSLIGVDEAFF.

CDR3 bases: TGTGCCAGCAATTCCGGGACAGGGGCCTATGGCTACACCTTC. Translation gives CASNSGTGAYGYTF. The V gene is TRBV6-1, the J gene TRBJ1-2; TRBD1 matches 10 bases. CDR1 and CDR2 from the germline V gene are MNHNS and SASEGT. V was pared by 7 bases and J by 4 bases, with 6 bases of the junction left unmatched. The CDR3 is 14 residues long.

The chain has TRBV7-2 and TRBJ1-2; D possibly corresponds to TRBD1 (6 bases). The CDR3 contains 14 residues. The germline gives CDR1 SGHTA, CDR2 FQGNSA. V was cut by 1 base and J by 2 bases, with 8 bases left in between. For the CDR3, the DNA is TGTGCCAGCAGCTTAGAGACAGGAAACTATGGCTACACCTTC. Amino acids: CASSLETGNYGYTF.

This chain uses TRBV2 with TRBJ2-5, with 7 bases matching TRBD1. This CDR3 has 13 residues. The V segment lost 6 bases and the J segment 4 bases; nucleotides outside the gene matches: 5. CDR1 is SNHLY and CDR2 is FYNNEI in the germline V gene. CDR3 residues: CASSQRQGETQYF. As DNA, the CDR3 is TGTGCCAGCAGCCAAAGACAGGGAGAGACCCAGTACTTC.

CDR3 sequence (DNA): TGTGCTAGTGGTCACGTAGAAATGACAGGCCCAAGCACAGATACGCAGTATTTT. This codes for CASGHVEMTGPSTDTQYF. The rearrangement uses TRBV12-5 and TRBJ2-3; a weak D match, TRBD1 (6 bases). V lost 5 bases and J 0 bases, leaving 21 bases between the germline ends. CDR1 and CDR2 (germline): LGHNT, FRNRAP. The CDR3 has 18 amino acids.

This chain links TRBV7-2 with TRBJ2-7, with 8 positions matching TRBD1. Unmatched junction bases numbered 11, after V lost 5 bases and J lost 5 bases. Germline values: CDR1 SGHTA, CDR2 FQGNSA. This CDR3 region has 15 residues. In nucleotides, the CDR3 is TGTGCCAGCAGCCTACGGACAGGGACCCTGGACGAGCAGTACTTC. Protein sequence: CASSLRTGTLDEQYF.

This chain connects TRBV27 to TRBJ2-7, with TRBD2 matching 12 bases. Germline V gene lookup returns CDR1 MNHEY and CDR2 SMNVEV (reference sequence). J was trimmed by 5 bases and V by 0 bases; bases with no gene match: 14. The CDR3 covers 19 residues. CDR3: CASSLSASGRARVNNEQYF. As DNA, the CDR3 is TGTGCCAGCAGTTTATCGGCTAGCGGGAGGGCCAGGGTTAACAACGAGCAGTACTTC.

The count of this clone is one. The J gene is TRBJ1-2, the V gene TRBV18; the D gene is possibly TRBD1 (5 bases). Trimming took off 3 bases at V and 5 bases at J, with 16 bases between the two ends. CDR3 length: 15 amino acids. Germline V gene data show CDR1 as KGHSH and CDR2 as LQKENI. CDR3 residues: CASSPSTDTRYGYTF. The CDR3, as DNA: TGTGCCAGCTCACCCTCGACAGACACGAGATATGGCTACACCTTC.

The rearrangement joins TRBV5-6 to TRBJ1-1; 8 bases align to TRBD1. With V trimmed by 4 bases and J by 5 bases, 7 bases remained unmatched. The CDR3 has 14 residues. The germline V gene has CDR1 SGHDT and CDR2 YYEEEE. The CDR3 reads CASSPRDRITEAFF. Written as DNA, the CDR3 is TGTGCCAGCAGCCCTAGGGACAGGATAACTGAAGCTTTCTTT.